The source of this T cell receptor beta chain is a study of identical twins. MiXCR, applied by TCRdb to the 5' RACE reads, yields one record per CDR3 protein. Of 150,000 or so distinct CDR3 sequences in the sample, around 3.5% are singletons; the top ten hold about 7.8%. The sequence was collected from a man aged 18 to 29 in good health. Material: memory T cells sorted from blood.

CDR3 amino acids: CASKFETPTSDTQYF. For the CDR3, the DNA is TGTGCCAGCAAGTTTGAGACTCCAACTTCAGATACGCAGTATTTT. The chain links TRBV2 to TRBJ2-3; no reliable D call. Germline values: CDR1 SNHLY, CDR2 FYNNEI. With 7 bases removed from V and 4 bases from J, the gap between germline ends came to 18 bases. The CDR3 covers 15 residues.